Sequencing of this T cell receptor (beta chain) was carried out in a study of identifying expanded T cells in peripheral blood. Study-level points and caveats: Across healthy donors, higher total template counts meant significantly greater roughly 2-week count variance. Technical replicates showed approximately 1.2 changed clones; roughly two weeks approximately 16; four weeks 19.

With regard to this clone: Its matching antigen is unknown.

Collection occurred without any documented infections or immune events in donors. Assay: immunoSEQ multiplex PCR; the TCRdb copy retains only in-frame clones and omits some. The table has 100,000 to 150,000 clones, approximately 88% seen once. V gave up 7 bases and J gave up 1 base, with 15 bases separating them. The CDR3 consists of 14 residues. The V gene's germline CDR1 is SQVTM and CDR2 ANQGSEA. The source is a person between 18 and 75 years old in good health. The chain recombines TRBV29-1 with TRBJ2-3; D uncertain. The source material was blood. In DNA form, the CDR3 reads TGCAGCGCCTCCCGGGCGATCGGCACAGATACGCAGTATTTT. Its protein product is CSASRAIGTDTQYF.